This T cell receptor (beta chain) is drawn from a study of T-cell reconstitution after alpha-beta-depleted transplantation in children. Study-level points and caveats: T-cell counts and diversity were attributed mostly to newly produced T cells one year after transplant. In some patients, recipient T cells and intrathymic progenitors surviving conditioning explained high day-60 diversity. Two months or so post-transplant, alpha-beta T cells reportedly derived from several hundred expanded graft clones.

Regarding this clonotype: Its target is unknown.

Preparation of the TCRbeta library was carried out with unique molecular identifiers. MiXCR was run by TCRdb on the PCR reads, yielding one entry per CDR3 protein. The repertoire has 300,000 to 350,000 distinct CDR3 sequences, about 16% of them found once; the top ten carry around two fifths. The V end lost 6 bases, the J end lost 6 bases, and 18 bases lay between the germline ends. The germline gives CDR1 MNHEY, CDR2 SMNVEV (reference sequence). This CDR3 spans 16 amino acids. This TCR was recovered from a male patient between 2 and 10 years old who had a stem cell transplant for acute lymphoblastic leukemia, so the T cells may come from the graft donor. Material: PBMCs, mostly from graft donor cells, obtained 360 days after TCRalphabeta/CD19-depleted stem cell transplant. The chain carries TRBV27 and TRBJ1-6, with D maybe TRBD1 (6 bases). The CDR3 region is CASRRRPGVSNSPLHF. The CDR3 DNA reads as TGTGCCAGCAGGCGCCGTCCAGGGGTCAGTAATTCACCCCTCCACTTT.